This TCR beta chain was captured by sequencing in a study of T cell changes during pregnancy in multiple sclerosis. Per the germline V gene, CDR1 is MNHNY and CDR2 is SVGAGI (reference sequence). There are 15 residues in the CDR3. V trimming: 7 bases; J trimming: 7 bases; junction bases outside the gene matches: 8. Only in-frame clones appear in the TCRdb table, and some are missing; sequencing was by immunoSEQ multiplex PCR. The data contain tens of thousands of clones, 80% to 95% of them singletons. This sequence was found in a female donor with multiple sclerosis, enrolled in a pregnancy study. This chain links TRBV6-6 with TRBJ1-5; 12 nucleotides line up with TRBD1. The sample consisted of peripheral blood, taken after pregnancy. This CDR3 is CASNSGQGARQPQHF. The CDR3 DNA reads TGTGCCAGCAACTCGGGACAGGGGGCACGACAGCCCCAGCATTTT.